The rows below give T cell receptor beta chains drawn from one sample of a study of blood T cell repertoires in COVID-19. Using immunoSEQ multiplex PCR, the repertoire was profiled, and TCRdb retains in-frame clones only, with some absent. The data hold about 170,000 clones, with about 85% observed a single time. Sequenced: peripheral blood. The receptors shown here come from an elderly woman with COVID-19, enrolled during active disease. CDR3s include the opening cysteine and the closing phenylalanine or tryptophan. D genes are given only for firm matches. Where a row states a size, it is once, few, many or the class of an expanded clone; other rows omit it.

TRBV18	.	TRBJ1-1	.	TGTGCCAGCTCCCTTAGTACTGAAGCTTTCTTT	CASSLSTEAFF
TRBV9	.	TRBJ2-1	once	TGTGCCAGCAGCGTAGTTGGAGCCGGGGAGCAGTTCTTC	CASSVVGAGEQFF
TRBV5-8	TRBD1	TRBJ1-6	.	TGTGCCAGCAGTTCGAGACAGGGGAATTCACCCCTCCACTTT	CASSSRQGNSPLHF
TRBV5-1	TRBD1	TRBJ1-2	.	TGCGCCAGCAGCTTGGGCTCGAGGGGGCTCAACTATGGCTACACCTTC	CASSLGSRGLNYGYTF
TRBV6-5	.	TRBJ2-2	once	TGTGCCAGCAGCGGACTAGGGGGCACCGGGGAGCTGTTTTTT	CASSGLGGTGELFF
TRBV6-1	.	TRBJ2-7	.	TGTGCCAGCAGTGACCCAGGTTTGACCTACGAGCAGTACTTC	CASSDPGLTYEQYF
TRBV27	.	TRBJ1-4	.	TGTGCCAGCAGTTTATCCCCAGGGTACGGTGAAAAACTGTTTTTT	CASSLSPGYGEKLFF
TRBV7-3	TRBD2	TRBJ2-1	.	TGTGCCAGCAGCTTAATACCGACTAGCGGGAGGTATGAGCAGTTCTTC	CASSLIPTSGRYEQFF
TRBV9	TRBD1	TRBJ1-2	.	TGTGCCAGCAGCGAGGCGACAGGGGGCGCTGACTATGGCTACACCTTC	CASSEATGGADYGYTF
TRBV6-5	.	TRBJ1-2	.	TGTGCCAGCAGTTACGCACAGGCCTATGGCTACACCTTC	CASSYAQAYGYTF
TRBV6-1	.	TRBJ1-2	once	TGTGCCAGCAGTGAGACAGATTATGGCTACACCTTC	CASSETDYGYTF